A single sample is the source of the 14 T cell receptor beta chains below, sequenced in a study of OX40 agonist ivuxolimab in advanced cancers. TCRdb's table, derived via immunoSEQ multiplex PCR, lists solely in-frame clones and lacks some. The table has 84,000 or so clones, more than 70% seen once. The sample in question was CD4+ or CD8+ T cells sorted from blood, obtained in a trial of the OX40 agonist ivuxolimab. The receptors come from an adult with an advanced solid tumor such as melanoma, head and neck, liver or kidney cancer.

This chain's CDR3 is CSVELRRAGELFF. CDR3 bases: TGCAGCGTTGAATTAAGGAGGGCCGGGGAGCTGTTTTTT. The rearrangement links TRBV29-1 to TRBJ2-2, with D tentatively TRBD2 (6 bases). Germline lookup yields CDR1 SQVTM and CDR2 ANQGSEA. The CDR3 sequence is 13 residues long. V was cut by 2 bases and J by 6 bases, with 10 bases left in between.

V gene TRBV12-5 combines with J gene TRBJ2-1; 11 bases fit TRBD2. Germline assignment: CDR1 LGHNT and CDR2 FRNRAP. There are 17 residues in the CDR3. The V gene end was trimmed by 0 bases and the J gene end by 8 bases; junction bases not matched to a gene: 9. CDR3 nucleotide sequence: TGTGCTAGTGGTTTGGTACCCCTAGCGGGGGGCCGGGATGAGCAGTTCTTC. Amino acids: CASGLVPLAGGRDEQFF.

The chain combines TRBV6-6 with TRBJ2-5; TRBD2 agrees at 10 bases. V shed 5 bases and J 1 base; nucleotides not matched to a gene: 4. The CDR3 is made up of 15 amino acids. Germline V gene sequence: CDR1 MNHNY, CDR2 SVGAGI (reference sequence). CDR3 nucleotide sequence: TGTGCCAGCAGTCGTAGCGGGGGGCTCCAAGAGACCCAGTACTTC. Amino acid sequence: CASSRSGGLQETQYF.

CDR3 amino acids: CAIRSSGANVLTF. The CDR3 DNA sequence: TGTGCCATCCGCAGCTCTGGGGCCAACGTCCTGACTTTC. This chain links TRBV6-6 with TRBJ2-6; D not resolved. From germline, CDR1 is MNHNY and CDR2 SVGAGI (reference sequence). CDR3 size: 13 residues. V dropped 10 bases and J dropped 0 bases, with 7 bases sitting between them.

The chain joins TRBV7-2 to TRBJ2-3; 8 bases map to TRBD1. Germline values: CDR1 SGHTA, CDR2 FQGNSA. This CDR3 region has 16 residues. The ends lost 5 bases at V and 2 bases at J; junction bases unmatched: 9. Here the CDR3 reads CASSASRDRFTDTQYF. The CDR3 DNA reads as TGTGCCAGCAGCGCCTCCAGGGACAGGTTCACAGATACGCAGTATTTT.

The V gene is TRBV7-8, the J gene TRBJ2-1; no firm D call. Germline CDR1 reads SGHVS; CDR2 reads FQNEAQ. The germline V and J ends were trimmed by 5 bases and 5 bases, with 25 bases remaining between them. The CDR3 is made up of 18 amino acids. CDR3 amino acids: CASSPNIGPVAVDNEQFF. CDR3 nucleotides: TGTGCCAGCAGCCCGAATATTGGCCCGGTGGCAGTTGACAATGAGCAGTTCTTC.

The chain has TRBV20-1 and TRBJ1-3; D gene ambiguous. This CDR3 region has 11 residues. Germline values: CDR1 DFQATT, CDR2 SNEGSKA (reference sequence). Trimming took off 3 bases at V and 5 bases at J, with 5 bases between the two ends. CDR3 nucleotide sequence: TGCAGTGCTAGCATTCGAAACACCATATATTTT. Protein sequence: CSASIRNTIYF.

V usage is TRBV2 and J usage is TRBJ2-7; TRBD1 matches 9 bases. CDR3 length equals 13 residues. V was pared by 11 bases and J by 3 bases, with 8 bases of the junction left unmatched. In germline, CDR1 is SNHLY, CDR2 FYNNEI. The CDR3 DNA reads TGTGCCGGAAGACAGGGGGTAGTCTACGAGCAGTACTTC. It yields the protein CAGRQGVVYEQYF.

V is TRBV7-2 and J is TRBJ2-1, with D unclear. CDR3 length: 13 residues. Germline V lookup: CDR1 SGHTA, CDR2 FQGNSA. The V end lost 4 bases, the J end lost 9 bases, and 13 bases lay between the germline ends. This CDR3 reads CASSYGPGVEQFF. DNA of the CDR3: TGTGCCAGCAGCTACGGGCCTGGGGTTGAGCAGTTCTTC.

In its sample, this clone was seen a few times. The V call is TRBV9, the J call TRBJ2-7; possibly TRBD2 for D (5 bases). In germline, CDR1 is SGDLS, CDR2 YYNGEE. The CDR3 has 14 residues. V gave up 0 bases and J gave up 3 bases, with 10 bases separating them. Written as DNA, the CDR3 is TGTGCCAGCAGCGTAGCGCCCAGCGGCTACGAGCAGTACTTC. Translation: CASSVAPSGYEQYF. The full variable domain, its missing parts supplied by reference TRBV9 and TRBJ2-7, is DSGVTQTPKHLITATGQRVTLRCSPRSGDLSVYWYQQSLDQGLQFLIQYYNGEERAKGNILERFSAQQFPDLHSELNLSSLELGDSALYFCASSVAPSGYEQYFGPGTRLTVT.

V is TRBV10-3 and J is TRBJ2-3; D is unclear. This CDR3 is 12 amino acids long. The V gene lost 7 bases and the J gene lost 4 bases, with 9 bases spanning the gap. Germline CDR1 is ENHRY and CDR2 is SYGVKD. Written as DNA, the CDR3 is TGTGCCATCAAATCAGTCTCAGATACGCAGTATTTT. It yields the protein CAIKSVSDTQYF.

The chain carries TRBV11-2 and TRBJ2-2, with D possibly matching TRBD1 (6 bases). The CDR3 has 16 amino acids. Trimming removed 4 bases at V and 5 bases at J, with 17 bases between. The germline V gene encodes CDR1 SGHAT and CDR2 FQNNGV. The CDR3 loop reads CASSSGPGQQTGELFF. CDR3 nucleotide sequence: TGTGCCAGCAGCTCCGGTCCTGGACAGCAGACCGGGGAGCTGTTTTTT.

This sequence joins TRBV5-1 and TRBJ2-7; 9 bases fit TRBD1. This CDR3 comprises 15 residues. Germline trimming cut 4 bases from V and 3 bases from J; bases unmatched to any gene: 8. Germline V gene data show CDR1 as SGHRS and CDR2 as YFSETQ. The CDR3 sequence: CASSGQGNPYYEQYF. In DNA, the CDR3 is TGCGCCAGCAGCGGACAGGGGAACCCTTACTACGAGCAGTACTTC.

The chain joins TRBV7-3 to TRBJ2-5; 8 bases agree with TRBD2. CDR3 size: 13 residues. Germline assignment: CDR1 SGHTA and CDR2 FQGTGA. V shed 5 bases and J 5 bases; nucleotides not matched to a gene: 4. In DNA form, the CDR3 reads TGTGCCAGCAGCCCGGGGGGGCGTGAGACCCAGTACTTC. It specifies CASSPGGRETQYF.